These 6 T cell receptor beta chains were all obtained from the same sample, sequenced in a study of blood T cells in healthy people across ages. Sample-barcoded 5' priming and a J-beta primer mix drove a second PCR of about 7 to 11 cycles. From the 5' RACE reads, TCRdb called clonotypes with MiXCR, one entry per CDR3 protein. The sample carries 850,000 to 950,000 distinct CDR3 sequences, 29% recorded once. The sequenced material came from blood. These receptors were collected from a woman older than 75 in good health.

About this clonotype itself: A much larger clone differs by one base, so this may be a read error. The V gene is TRBV5-1, the J gene TRBJ2-5, with D tentatively TRBD1 (6 bases). The CDR3 runs 15 residues. Per the germline V gene, CDR1 is SGHRS and CDR2 is YFSETQ. The CDR3 region has the DNA TGCGCCAGCGGCTTGGCCGGAAAGGGGGTAGAGACCCAGTACTTC. Its protein is CASGLAGKGVETQYF.

The table lists this clonotype with many counts. The V and J genes are TRBV20-1 and TRBJ1-6; TRBD1 matches at 11 bases. After removal of 6 bases from V and 9 bases from J, the junction contained 4 bases not matched to a gene. Germline V gene sequence: CDR1 DFQATT, CDR2 SNEGSKA (reference sequence). The CDR3 sequence is 13 residues long. The chain's CDR3 is CSARTGGGSPLHF. CDR3 DNA sequence: TGCAGTGCCAGGACAGGGGGCGGTTCACCCCTCCACTTT.

To note about this clonotype: A much larger clone differs from this one at a single base, so this may be a read error. The chain carries TRBV6-5 and TRBJ1-2, with 8 nucleotides matching TRBD1. V lost 6 bases, J lost 6 bases, and 6 bases stayed unmatched. Germline V CDR1 and CDR2: MNHEY, SVGAGI. There are 13 residues in the CDR3. CDR3 nucleotides: TGTGCCAGCAGCAGGAGACAGGGGCATGGCTACACCTTC. This translates into CASSRRQGHGYTF.

To note about this clonotype: A much more abundant neighbour one base away suggests this may be a read error. The chain couples TRBV5-1 to TRBJ2-1; D tentatively reads TRBD1 or TRBD2 (5 bases each). The CDR3 extends over 13 amino acids. Per germline, CDR1 SGHRS and CDR2 YFSETQ. Trimming left V 5 bases short and J 7 bases short, with 13 bases between. The CDR3 DNA is TGCGCCAGCAGTACCGGGGCAGGGAATGAGCAGTTCTTC. Its translation: CASSTGAGNEQFF.

The chain couples TRBV21-1 to TRBJ2-5; the D call TRBD1 from the table was never checked on the DNA. TRBV21-1 corresponds to a pseudogene. The CDR3 length is 12 residues. The CDR3 is CARIRDRGGQYF. The DNA of the CDR3 is TGTGCCAGAATCCGGGACAGGGGAGGGCAGTACTTC.

This clonotype occurred many times. This chain connects TRBV6-6 to TRBJ2-3; 8 bases are shared with TRBD2. Germline CDR1 is MNHNY and CDR2 is SVGAGI (reference sequence). The CDR3 consists of 16 residues. After removal of 6 bases from V and 2 bases from J, the junction contained 10 bases not matched to a gene. CDR3 nucleotide sequence: TGTGCCAGCAGCGGGCTCTTAGCGGGGTCCACAGATACGCAGTATTTT. Encoded protein: CASSGLLAGSTDTQYF.